Following are 13 T cell receptor beta chains from one sample sequenced in a study of cytomegalovirus exposure and HLA in healthy donors. Sequencing was performed with immunoSEQ multiplex PCR; in TCRdb, only in-frame clones are kept and a portion is missing. The data show about 110,000 clones, 88% seen once. Sequencing used PBMCs. The origin of the receptors is a woman between 18 and 29 years old in good health and CMV-seropositive.

The chain combines TRBV4-3 with TRBJ2-1, with D perhaps matching TRBD1 (5 bases). Between the trimmed V and J ends, which lost 4 bases and 7 bases, there was a span of 5 bases. This CDR3 region has 11 residues. From germline, CDR1 is LGHNA and CDR2 YSLEER. Here the CDR3 reads CASSRQNEQFF. In DNA, the CDR3 is TGCGCCAGCAGCCGACAGAATGAGCAGTTCTTC.

J is TRBJ1-3 and V is TRBV6-5, with D unclear. V shed 7 bases and J shed 4 bases, with 14 bases lying between them. The CDR3 covers 14 residues. In germline, CDR1 is MNHEY, CDR2 SVGAGI. CDR3 protein: CASKGGRGGNTIYF. The CDR3 nucleotides are TGTGCCAGCAAGGGCGGGAGAGGGGGAAACACCATATATTTT.

This chain links TRBV6-4 with TRBJ2-5, with TRBD2 matching over 14 bases. The ends lost 6 bases at V and 5 bases at J; junction bases unmatched: 5. Per the germline V gene, CDR1 is MRHNA and CDR2 is SNTAGT. The CDR3 runs 15 residues. In DNA form, the CDR3 reads TGTGCCAGCAGCGCGACTAGCGGGGGGGCGGAGACCCAGTACTTC. This sequence encodes CASSATSGGAETQYF.

V gene TRBV15 combines with J gene TRBJ2-2; D unresolved. This CDR3 is 13 amino acids long. Trimming left V 5 bases short and J 0 bases short, with 4 bases between. Per the germline V gene, CDR1 is LNHNV and CDR2 is YYDKDF (reference sequence). The chain's CDR3 is CATSAANTGELFF. Written as DNA, the CDR3 is TGTGCCACCAGCGCAGCGAACACCGGGGAGCTGTTTTTT.

The rearrangement joins TRBV11-2 to TRBJ1-2; 9 bases agree with TRBD1. V lost 5 bases to trimming and J lost 2 bases; unmatched junction nucleotides: 9. Germline V gene lookup returns CDR1 SGHAT and CDR2 FQNNGV. The CDR3 is made up of 16 amino acids. CDR3 residues: CASSRGTGGGNYGYTF. The CDR3 DNA follows: TGTGCCAGCAGCCGAGGCACAGGGGGCGGAAACTATGGCTACACCTTC. The variable domain in full, completed from reference TRBV11-2 and TRBJ1-2, reads EAGVAQSPRYKIIEKRQSVAFWCNPISGHATLYWYQQILGQGPKLLIQFQNNGVVDDSQLPKDRFSAERLKGVDSTLKIQPAKLEDSAVYLCASSRGTGGGNYGYTFGSGTRLTVV.

The V and J genes are TRBV7-9 and TRBJ2-7; TRBD1 matches 8 bases. Trimming cost V 4 bases and J 6 bases; bases outside gene matches: 5. Looked up from germline, CDR1 is SEHNR and CDR2 is FQNEAQ (reference sequence). The CDR3 totals 13 residues. CDR3 region: CASSSGTGPEQYV. The CDR3 bases are TGTGCCAGCAGCTCTGGGACAGGACCCGAGCAGTACGTC.

The chain carries TRBV29-1 and TRBJ1-6; 7 bases match TRBD1. The CDR3 has 13 residues. After removal of 4 bases from V and 7 bases from J, the junction contained 4 bases not matched to a gene. Looked up from germline, CDR1 is SQVTM and CDR2 is ANQGSEA. The CDR3 sequence is CSVGEDRNSPLHF. The DNA of the CDR3 is TGCAGCGTTGGAGAGGACAGGAATTCACCCCTCCACTTT.

This sequence joins TRBV6-6 and TRBJ2-2, with TRBD2 as a possible D gene (6 bases). The V and J ends lost 7 bases and 5 bases respectively, with 11 bases between them. Germline V gene data show CDR1 as MNHNY and CDR2 as SVGAGI (reference sequence). This CDR3 region has 13 residues. This CDR3 reads CASTGGVTGELFF. The CDR3 bases are TGTGCCAGCACCGGGGGAGTAACCGGGGAGCTGTTTTTT.

This clone has more than one count but fewer than ten. Other DNA sequences in this specimen translate into the identical CDR3. The chain carries TRBV28 and TRBJ1-2, with D unresolved. Trimming took 3 bases from V and 2 from J, leaving 7 bases between them. This CDR3 comprises 13 residues. CDR1 is MDHEN, CDR2 SYDVKM, per germline. Here the CDR3 DNA reads TGTGCCAGCAGTTTGAGGAGCAACTATGGCTACACCTTC. Translating it yields CASSLRSNYGYTF.

The CDR3 nucleotides read TGTGCCAGTAGTATCCAAGGGACAGCGAGGGGCTACACCTTC. Translated, it gives CASSIQGTARGYTF. The gene calls are TRBV19 and TRBJ1-2, with TRBD1 matching 7 bases. The germline gives CDR1 LNHDA, CDR2 SQIVND (reference sequence). This CDR3 comprises 14 residues. Trimming at V came to 3 bases and at J to 8 bases, leaving 9 bases not matched to a gene.

The V and J genes are TRBV6-6 and TRBJ1-2; no reliable D call. This CDR3 spans 14 amino acids. Trimming took 0 bases from V and 5 from J, leaving 10 bases between them. Germline CDR1 is MNHNY and CDR2 is SVGAGI (reference sequence). The CDR3 coding sequence is TGTGCCAGCAGTTACTCGACGGAGACTTATGGCTACACCTTC. Translating gives CASSYSTETYGYTF.

The rearrangement links TRBV7-9 to TRBJ1-4; D is unclear. This CDR3 has 14 amino acids. Germline V gene lookup returns CDR1 SEHNR and CDR2 FQNEAQ (reference sequence). Between the trimmed V and J ends, which lost 2 bases and 8 bases, there was a span of 12 bases. The CDR3 is CASSLWGDGEKLFF. CDR3 DNA sequence: TGTGCCAGCAGCTTATGGGGAGATGGGGAAAAACTGTTTTTT.

This clone has only one observation. The chain carries TRBV6-1 and TRBJ1-2, with no clear D. The CDR3 length is 14 residues. In germline, CDR1 is MNHNS, CDR2 SASEGT. V was clipped by 8 bases and J by 6 bases, with 19 bases between them. CDR3 DNA sequence: TGTGCCAGCGAGGCCTTTCCCCCCAGAGATGGCTACACCTTC. It specifies CASEAFPPRDGYTF.